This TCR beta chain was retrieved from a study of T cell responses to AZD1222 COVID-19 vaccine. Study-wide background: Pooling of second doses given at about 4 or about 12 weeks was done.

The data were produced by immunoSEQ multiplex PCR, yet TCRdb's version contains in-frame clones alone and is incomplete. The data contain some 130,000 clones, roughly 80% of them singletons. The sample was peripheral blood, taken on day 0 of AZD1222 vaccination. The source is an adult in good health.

CDR3 nucleotides: TGTGCCAGCAGCCTTTCGGCGAGGGTAGGGCAGTACTTC. This encodes CASSLSARVGQYF. The J gene is TRBJ2-7, the V gene TRBV3-1 (or the pseudogene TRBV3-2), with D possibly being TRBD2 (5 bases). The CDR3 extends over 13 amino acids. Germline V gives CDR1 LGHDT, CDR2 YNNKEL (reference sequence). The ends were cut back, 4 bases at V and 9 bases at J, with 16 bases in the middle.